The entry below describes one TCR beta chain. The CDR3 runs to 15 residues. Deletions cut 8 bases from V and 0 bases from J, with 13 bases between. The germline V gene encodes CDR1 MNHEY and CDR2 SVGAGI. The assay was immunoSEQ multiplex PCR, and TCRdb's table has in-frame clones only and misses some. In the table there are roughly 42,000 clones, 85% to 90% of which are singletons. This entry comes from a study of T cell changes during pregnancy in multiple sclerosis. The TCR comes from a female donor with multiple sclerosis, enrolled in a pregnancy study. This chain joins TRBV6-5 and TRBJ2-2; no firm D call. Sequences were derived from CD4+ T cells from peripheral blood mononuclear cells, sampled in the first trimester of pregnancy. Here the CDR3 DNA reads TGTGCCAGCCCCCCGGGTGTGCCGAACACCGGGGAGCTGTTTTTT. It yields the protein CASPPGVPNTGELFF.